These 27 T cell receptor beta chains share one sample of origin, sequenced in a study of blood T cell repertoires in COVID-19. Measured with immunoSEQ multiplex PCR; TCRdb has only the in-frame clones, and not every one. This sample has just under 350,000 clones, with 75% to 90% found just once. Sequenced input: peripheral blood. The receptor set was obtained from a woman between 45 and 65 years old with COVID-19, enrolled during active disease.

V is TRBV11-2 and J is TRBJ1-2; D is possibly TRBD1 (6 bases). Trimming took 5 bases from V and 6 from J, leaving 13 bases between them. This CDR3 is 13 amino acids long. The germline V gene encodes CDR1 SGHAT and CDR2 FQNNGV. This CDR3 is CASSIGQLDGYTF. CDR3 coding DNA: TGTGCCAGCAGCATCGGACAGCTTGATGGCTACACCTTC.

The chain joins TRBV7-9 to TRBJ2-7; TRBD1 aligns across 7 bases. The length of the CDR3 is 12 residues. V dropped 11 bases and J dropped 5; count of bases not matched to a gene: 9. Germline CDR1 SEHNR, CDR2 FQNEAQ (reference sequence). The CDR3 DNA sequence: TGTGCCGGTGAAGAGGGGGCCCACGAGCAGTACTTC. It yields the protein CAGEEGAHEQYF.

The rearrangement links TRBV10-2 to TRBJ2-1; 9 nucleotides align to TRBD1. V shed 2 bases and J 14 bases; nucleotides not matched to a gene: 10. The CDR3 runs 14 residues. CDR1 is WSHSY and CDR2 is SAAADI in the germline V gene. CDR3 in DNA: TGCGCCAGCAGTGAGAGGGAACAGGGGGCATGGAAGTTCTTC. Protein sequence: CASSEREQGAWKFF.

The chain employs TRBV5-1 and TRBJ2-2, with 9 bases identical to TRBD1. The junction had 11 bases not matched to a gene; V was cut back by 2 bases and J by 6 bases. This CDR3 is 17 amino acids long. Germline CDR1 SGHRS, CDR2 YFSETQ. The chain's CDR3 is CASSLQQGASFSGELFF. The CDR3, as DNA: TGCGCCAGCAGCTTACAACAGGGGGCGTCTTTCTCCGGGGAGCTGTTTTTT. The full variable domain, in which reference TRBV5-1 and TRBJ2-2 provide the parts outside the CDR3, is KAGVTQTPRYLIKTRGQQVTLSCSPISGHRSVSWYQQTPGQGLQFLFEYFSETQRNKGNFPGRFSGRQFSNSRSEMNVSTLELGDSALYLCASSLQQGASFSGELFFGEGSRLTVL.

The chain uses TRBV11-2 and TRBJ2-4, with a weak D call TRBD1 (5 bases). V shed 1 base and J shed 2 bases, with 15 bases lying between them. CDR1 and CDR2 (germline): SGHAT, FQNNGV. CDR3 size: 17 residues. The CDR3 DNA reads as TGTGCCAGCAGCTTAGTGGCCTCGTCAGGGTCCAAAAACATTCAGTACTTC. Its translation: CASSLVASSGSKNIQYF.

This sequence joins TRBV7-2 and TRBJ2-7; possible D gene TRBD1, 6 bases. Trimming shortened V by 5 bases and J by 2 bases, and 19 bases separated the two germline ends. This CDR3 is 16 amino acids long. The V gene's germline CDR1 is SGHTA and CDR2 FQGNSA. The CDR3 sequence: CASSRHGGEGAYEQYF. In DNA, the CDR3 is TGTGCCAGCAGCCGCCATGGTGGCGAGGGGGCCTACGAGCAGTACTTC.

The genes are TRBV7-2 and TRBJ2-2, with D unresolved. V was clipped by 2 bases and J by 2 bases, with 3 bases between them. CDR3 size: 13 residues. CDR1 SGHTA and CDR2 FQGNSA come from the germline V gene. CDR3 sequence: CASSLTNTGELFF. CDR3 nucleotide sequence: TGTGCCAGCAGCTTAACTAACACCGGGGAGCTGTTTTTT.

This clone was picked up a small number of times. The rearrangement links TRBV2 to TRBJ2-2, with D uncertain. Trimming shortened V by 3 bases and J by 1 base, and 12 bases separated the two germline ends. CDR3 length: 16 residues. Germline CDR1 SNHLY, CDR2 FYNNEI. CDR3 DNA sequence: TGTGCCAGCAGTGATTTAGTACAGATGAACACCGGGGAGCTGTTTTTT. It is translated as CASSDLVQMNTGELFF.

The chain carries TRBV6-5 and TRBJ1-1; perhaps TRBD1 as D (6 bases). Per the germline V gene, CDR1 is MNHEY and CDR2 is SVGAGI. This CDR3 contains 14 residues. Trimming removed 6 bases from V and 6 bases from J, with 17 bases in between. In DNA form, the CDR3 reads TGTGCCAGCAGCGACGGGGCGAAGGGGGCTGAAGCTTTCTTT. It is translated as CASSDGAKGAEAFF.

The CDR3 is CASAPFWSQVNEKLFF. As DNA, the CDR3 is TGCGCCAGCGCCCCTTTCTGGTCGCAGGTTAATGAAAAACTGTTTTTT. This rearrangement joins TRBV5-1 to TRBJ1-4; D gene unclear. The germline CDR1 and CDR2 sequences are SGHRS and YFSETQ. V was cut by 7 bases and J by 4 bases, with 20 bases left in between. There are 16 residues in the CDR3.

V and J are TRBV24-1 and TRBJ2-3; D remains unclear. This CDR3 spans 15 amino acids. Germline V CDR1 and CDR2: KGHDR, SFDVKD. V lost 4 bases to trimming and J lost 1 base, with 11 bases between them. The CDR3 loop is CATSDPVERTDTQYF. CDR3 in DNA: TGTGCCACCAGTGACCCGGTAGAACGCACAGATACGCAGTATTTT.

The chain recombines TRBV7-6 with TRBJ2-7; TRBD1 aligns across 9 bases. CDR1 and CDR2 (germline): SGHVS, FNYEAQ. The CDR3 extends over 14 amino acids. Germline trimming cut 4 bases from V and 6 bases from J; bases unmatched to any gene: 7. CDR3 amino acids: CASSSGTGRVEQYF. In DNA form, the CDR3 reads TGTGCCAGCAGCTCGGGGACAGGGCGGGTCGAGCAGTACTTC.

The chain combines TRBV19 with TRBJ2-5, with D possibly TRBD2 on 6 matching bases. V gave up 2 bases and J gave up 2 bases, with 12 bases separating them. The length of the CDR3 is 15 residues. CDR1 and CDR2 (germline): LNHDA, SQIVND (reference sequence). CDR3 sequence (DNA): TGTGCCAGTAGTATATGGTCGGAGGGGCAAGAGACCCAGTACTTC. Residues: CASSIWSEGQETQYF.

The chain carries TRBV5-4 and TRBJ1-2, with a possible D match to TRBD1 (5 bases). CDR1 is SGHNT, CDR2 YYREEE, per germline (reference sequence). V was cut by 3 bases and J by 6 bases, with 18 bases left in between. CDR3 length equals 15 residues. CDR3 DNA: TGTGCCAGCAGCTGGGGGGGTACGGGAATCGATGGCTACACCTTC. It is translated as CASSWGGTGIDGYTF.

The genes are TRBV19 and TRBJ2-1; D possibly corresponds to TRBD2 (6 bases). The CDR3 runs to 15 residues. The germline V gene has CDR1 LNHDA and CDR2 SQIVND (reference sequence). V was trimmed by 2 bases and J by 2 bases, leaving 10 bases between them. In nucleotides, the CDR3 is TGTGCCAGTAGTATATACGGGAGCGCCTACAATGAGCAGTTCTTC. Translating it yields CASSIYGSAYNEQFF.

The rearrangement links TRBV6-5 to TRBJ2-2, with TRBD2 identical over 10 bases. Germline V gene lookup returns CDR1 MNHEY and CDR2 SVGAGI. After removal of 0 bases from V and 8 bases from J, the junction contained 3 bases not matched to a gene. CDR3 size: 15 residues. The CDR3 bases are TGTGCCAGCAGTTACTCTCCTAGCGGGAGAGGGGAGCTGTTTTTT. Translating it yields CASSYSPSGRGELFF.

CDR3 nucleotides: TGCAGCGTTGAAGGTGGTAGGACTGGGAACACCGGGGAGCTGTTTTTT. Translated, it gives CSVEGGRTGNTGELFF. V gene TRBV29-1 combines with J gene TRBJ2-2; a possible D gene is TRBD2 (5 bases). The CDR3 covers 16 residues. Germline loops: CDR1 SQVTM, CDR2 ANQGSEA. V lost 1 base, J lost 1 base, and 13 bases lay in between.

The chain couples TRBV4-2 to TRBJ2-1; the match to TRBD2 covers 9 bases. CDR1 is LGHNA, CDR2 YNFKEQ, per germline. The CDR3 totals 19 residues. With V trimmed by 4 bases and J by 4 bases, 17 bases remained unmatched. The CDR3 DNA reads TGTGCCAGCAGCCCACGCTGGGCGGGAGGGCCATCTTGGTACAATGAGCAGTTCTTC. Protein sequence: CASSPRWAGGPSWYNEQFF.

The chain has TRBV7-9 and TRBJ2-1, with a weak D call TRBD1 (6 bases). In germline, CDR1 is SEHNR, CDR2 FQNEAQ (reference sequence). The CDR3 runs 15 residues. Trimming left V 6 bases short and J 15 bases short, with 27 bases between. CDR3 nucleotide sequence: TGTGCCAGCAGACCGGTAGACAGGACCCTCTTTCACCCGTTCTTC. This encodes CASRPVDRTLFHPFF.

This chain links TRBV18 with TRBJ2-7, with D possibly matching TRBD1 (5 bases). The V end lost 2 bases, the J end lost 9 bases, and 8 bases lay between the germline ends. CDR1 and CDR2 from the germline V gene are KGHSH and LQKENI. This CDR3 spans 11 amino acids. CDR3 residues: CASSPAGRQYF. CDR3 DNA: TGTGCCAGCTCACCAGCAGGGCGGCAGTACTTC.

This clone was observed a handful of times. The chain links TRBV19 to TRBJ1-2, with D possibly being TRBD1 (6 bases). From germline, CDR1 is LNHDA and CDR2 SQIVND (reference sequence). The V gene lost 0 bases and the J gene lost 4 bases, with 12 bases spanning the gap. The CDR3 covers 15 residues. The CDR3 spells CASSIDRTDRYGYTF. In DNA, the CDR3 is TGTGCCAGTAGTATAGATAGGACAGATCGCTATGGCTACACCTTC.

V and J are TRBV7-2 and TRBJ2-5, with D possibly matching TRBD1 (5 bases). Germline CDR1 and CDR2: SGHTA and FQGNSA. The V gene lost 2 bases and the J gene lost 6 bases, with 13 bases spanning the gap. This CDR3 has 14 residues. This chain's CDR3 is CASSLSPGSQTQYF. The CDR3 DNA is TGTGCCAGCAGCTTATCCCCAGGGTCGCAGACCCAGTACTTC.

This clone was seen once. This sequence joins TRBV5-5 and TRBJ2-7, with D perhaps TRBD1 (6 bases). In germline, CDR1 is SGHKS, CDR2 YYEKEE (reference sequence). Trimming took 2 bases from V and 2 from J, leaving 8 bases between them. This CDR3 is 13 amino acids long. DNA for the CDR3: TGTGCCAGCAGCTTACAGGGAGCCTACGAGCAGTACTTC. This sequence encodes CASSLQGAYEQYF.

The CDR3 loop is CASSFTGGDRETQYF. DNA for the CDR3: TGTGCCAGCAGCTTTACGGGAGGGGATAGGGAGACCCAGTACTTC. V and J are TRBV5-4 and TRBJ2-5; TRBD2 agrees at 8 bases. Trimming at V came to 2 bases and at J to 5 bases, leaving 8 bases not matched to a gene. This CDR3 has 15 amino acids. Germline CDR1 and CDR2: SGHNT and YYREEE (reference sequence). The variable domain in full, with the rest retrieved from reference TRBV5-4 and TRBJ2-5, is ETGVTQSPTHLIKTRGQQVTLRCSSQSGHNTVSWYQQALGQGPQFIFQYYREEENGRGNFPPRFSGLQFPNYSSELNVNALELDDSALYLCASSFTGGDRETQYFGPGTRLLVL.

The CDR3: CASSLLKGGAGVSILLSHTGELFF. CDR3 bases: TGTGCCAGCAGCCTACTCAAGGGGGGTGCGGGAGTCTCGATACTCTTATCTCACACCGGGGAGCTGTTTTTT. The chain links TRBV4-2 to TRBJ2-2, with D possibly TRBD2 on 7 matching bases. CDR3 size: 24 residues. Germline CDR1 LGHNA, CDR2 YNFKEQ. V dropped 4 bases and J dropped 3 bases, with 39 bases sitting between them.

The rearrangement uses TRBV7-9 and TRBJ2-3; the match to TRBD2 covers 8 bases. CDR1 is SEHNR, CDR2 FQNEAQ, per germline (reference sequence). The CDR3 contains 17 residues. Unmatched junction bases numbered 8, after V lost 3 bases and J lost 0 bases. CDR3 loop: CASSFRGGGPSTDTQYF. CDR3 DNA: TGTGCCAGCAGCTTCCGGGGCGGGGGGCCGAGCACAGATACGCAGTATTTT.

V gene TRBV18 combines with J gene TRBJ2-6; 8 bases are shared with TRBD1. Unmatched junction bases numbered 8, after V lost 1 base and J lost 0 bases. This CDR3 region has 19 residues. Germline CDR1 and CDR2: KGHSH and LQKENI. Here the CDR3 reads CASSPLPGQAISGANVLTF. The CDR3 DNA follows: TGTGCCAGCTCACCACTCCCGGGACAGGCCATCTCTGGGGCCAACGTCCTGACTTTC.